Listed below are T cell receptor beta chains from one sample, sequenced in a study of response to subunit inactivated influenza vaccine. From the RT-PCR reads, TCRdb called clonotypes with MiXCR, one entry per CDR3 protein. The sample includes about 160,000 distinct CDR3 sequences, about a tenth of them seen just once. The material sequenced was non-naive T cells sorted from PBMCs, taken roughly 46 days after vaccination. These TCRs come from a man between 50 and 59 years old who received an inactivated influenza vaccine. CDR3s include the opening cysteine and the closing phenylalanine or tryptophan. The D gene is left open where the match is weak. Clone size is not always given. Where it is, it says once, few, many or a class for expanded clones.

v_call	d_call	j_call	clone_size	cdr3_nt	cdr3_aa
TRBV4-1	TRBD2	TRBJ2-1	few	TGCGCCAGCAGCCAGGGTCTCGTAGCGGGTCGGAGCTCCTACAATGAGCAGTTCTTC	CASSQGLVAGRSSYNEQFF
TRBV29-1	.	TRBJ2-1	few	TGCAGCGGGGGGGCGGTCTACAATGAGCAGTTCTTC	CSGGAVYNEQFF
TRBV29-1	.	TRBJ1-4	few	TGCAGCGTTTGGACTGCCTCCGAGGAAAAACTGTTTTTT	CSVWTASEEKLFF
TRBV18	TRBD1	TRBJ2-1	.	TGTGCCAGCTCACCACCTGACAGGGGGCGCTTCCGTGGACCCTACAATGAGCAGTTCTTC	CASSPPDRGRFRGPYNEQFF
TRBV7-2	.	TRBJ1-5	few	TGTGCCAGCAGCCCCCTGATGGGAAGCAATCAGCCCCAGCATTTT	CASSPLMGSNQPQHF
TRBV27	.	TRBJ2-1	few	TGTGCCAGCAGTTTAATGGGAGGAAGGGCCTACAATGAGCAGTTCTTC	CASSLMGGRAYNEQFF
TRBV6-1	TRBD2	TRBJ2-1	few	TGTGCCAGCAGTCTTACAGCTACGAAACGGACTAGTTACAATGAGCAGTTCTTC	CASSLTATKRTSYNEQFF
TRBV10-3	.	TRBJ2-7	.	TGTGCCATCAGTGGGAGCACGGAAACCTACGAGCAGTACTTC	CAISGSTETYEQYF
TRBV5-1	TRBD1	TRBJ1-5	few	TGCGCCAGCAGCTTGGAAGGGGGCGTGGGACAGCCCCAGCATTTT	CASSLEGGVGQPQHF
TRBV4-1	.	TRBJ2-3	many	TGCGCCAGCACCCAACGGGGCCGCACAGATACGCAGTATTTT	CASTQRGRTDTQYF
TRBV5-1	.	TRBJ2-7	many	TGCGCCAGCAGCCCCGCATCCGGGACAACTTACGAGCAGTACTTC	CASSPASGTTYEQYF
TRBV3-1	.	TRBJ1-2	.	TGTGCCAGCAGCCTCTGGACGGACCACTACTATGGCTACACCTTC	CASSLWTDHYYGYTF
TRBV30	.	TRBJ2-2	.	TGTGCCTGGGCCGGGAACACCGGGGAGCTGTTTTTT	CAWAGNTGELFF
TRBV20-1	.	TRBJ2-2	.	TGCAGTGCTAGTCGTGGCATCGCGAACACCGGGGAGCTGTTTTTT	CSASRGIANTGELFF
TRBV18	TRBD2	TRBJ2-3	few	TGTGCCAGCTCACCACGAGGTAGCGGGATTAGCACAGATACGCAGTATTTT	CASSPRGSGISTDTQYF
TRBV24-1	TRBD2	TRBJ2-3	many	TGTGCCACCTCGACTAGCGGGGGGGGAGATACGCAGTATTTT	CATSTSGGGDTQYF
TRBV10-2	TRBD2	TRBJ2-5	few	TGCGCCAGCAGTGGACTAGCGGGGCAAGAGACCCAGTACTTC	CASSGLAGQETQYF
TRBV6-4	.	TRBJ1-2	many	TGTGCCAGCACCCCCGAGGCAGGGAGCTATGGCTACACCTTC	CASTPEAGSYGYTF
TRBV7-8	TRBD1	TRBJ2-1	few	TGTGCCAGCAGCCGAACAGGGGGCGCGATCTACAATGAGCAGTTCTTC	CASSRTGGAIYNEQFF
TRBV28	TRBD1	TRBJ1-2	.	TGTGCCAGCCGCTTCGCGGACAGGGGCGGGGAAGGCTACACCTTC	CASRFADRGGEGYTF
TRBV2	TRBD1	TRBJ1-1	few	TGTGCCAGCAGCACTGACAGGGGACATCACACTGAAGCTTTCTTT	CASSTDRGHHTEAFF
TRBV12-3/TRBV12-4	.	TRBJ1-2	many	TGTGCCAGCAGTTTAGAAAAGGGGAGAGGCTACACCTTC	CASSLEKGRGYTF
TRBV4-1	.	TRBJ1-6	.	TGCGCCAGCAGCCCGTACCTGGGAGCTTATAATTCACCCCTCCACTTT	CASSPYLGAYNSPLHF
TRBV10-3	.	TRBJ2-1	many	TGTGCCATCAGTGAGTCGAGGGAGCAGTTCTTC	CAISESREQFF
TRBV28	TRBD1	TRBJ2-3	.	TGTGCCACCTCTCCCACAGGGGGCCTAGATACGCAGTATTTT	CATSPTGGLDTQYF
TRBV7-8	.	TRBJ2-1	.	TGTGCCAGCAGCCCACGACGCTTCACGGGGAGCTACAATGAGCAGTTCTTC	CASSPRRFTGSYNEQFF
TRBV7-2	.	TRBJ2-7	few	TGTGCCAGCAGCCCGCTGGGCAGGGGAGACTACGAGCAGTACTTC	CASSPLGRGDYEQYF
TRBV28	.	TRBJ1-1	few	TGTGCCAGCGGATCAGGGGTCCACACTGAAGCTTTCTTT	CASGSGVHTEAFF
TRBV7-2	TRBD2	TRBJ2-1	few	TGTGCCAGCGGCCCGGCGGGAGCCCACAATGAGCAGTTCTTC	CASGPAGAHNEQFF
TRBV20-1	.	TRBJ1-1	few	TGCAGTGCCAGCGGGGGGTTGAACACTGAAGCTTTCTTT	CSASGGLNTEAFF
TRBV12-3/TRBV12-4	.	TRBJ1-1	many	TGTGCCAGCAGTTCACGGGTTCAAAAGGCTTTCTTT	CASSSRVQKAFF
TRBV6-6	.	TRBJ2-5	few	TGTGCCAGCAGTTATACAGGGAAGGAGACCCAGTACTTC	CASSYTGKETQYF
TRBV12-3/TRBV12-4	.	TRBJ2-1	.	TGTGCCAGCAGTTTAAGGGACGCCCTTCAGTTCTTC	CASSLRDALQFF
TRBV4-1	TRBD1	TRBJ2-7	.	TGCGCCAGCAGCCAATGGACAGGGAGGAACGAGCAGTACTTC	CASSQWTGRNEQYF
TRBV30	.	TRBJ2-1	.	TGTGCCTGGGGCACGGGTCTTGGGAAGGAGCAGTTCTTC	CAWGTGLGKEQFF
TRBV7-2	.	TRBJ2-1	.	TGTGCCAGCAACCACGGGTCTGTGGATGAGCAGTTCTTC	CASNHGSVDEQFF
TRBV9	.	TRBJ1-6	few	TGTGCCAGCAGCTCCGGACCGGATTCACCCCTCCACTTT	CASSSGPDSPLHF
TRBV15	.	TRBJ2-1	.	TGTGCCACCAGCAGAGAGGGGGCTGAGCAGTTCTTC	CATSREGAEQFF
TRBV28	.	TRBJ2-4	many	TGTGCCAGCAGTTTTGCCCCCCTAGCCAAAAACATTCAGTACTTC	CASSFAPLAKNIQYF
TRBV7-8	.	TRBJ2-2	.	TGTGCCAGCAGCTCACGGCGCACCGGGGAGCTGTTTTTT	CASSSRRTGELFF
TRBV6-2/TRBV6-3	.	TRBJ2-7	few	TGTGCCAGCAGTTTATGGGGTCTCGTTGATGAGCAGTACTTC	CASSLWGLVDEQYF
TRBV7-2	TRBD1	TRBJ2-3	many	TGTGCCAGCAGCCGGGACAGGGGGGCTTTAGATACGCAGTATTTT	CASSRDRGALDTQYF
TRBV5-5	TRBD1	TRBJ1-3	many	TGTGCCAGCAGCAGAGCACCGGGACAGGGGCCGATCGGAAACACCATATATTTT	CASSRAPGQGPIGNTIYF
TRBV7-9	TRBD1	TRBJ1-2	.	TGTGCCAGCAGCTCCGGGACAGGGGGCGACTATGGCTACACCTTC	CASSSGTGGDYGYTF
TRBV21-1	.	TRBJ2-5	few	TGTGCCAGCAGCAGCCGCACCCAGGGAGTGACAAGAGAGACCCAGTACTTC	CASSSRTQGVTRETQYF
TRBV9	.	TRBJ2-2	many	TGTGCCAGCAGCGTAGCTCCTAGTCCGGACACCGGGGAGCTGTTTTTT	CASSVAPSPDTGELFF